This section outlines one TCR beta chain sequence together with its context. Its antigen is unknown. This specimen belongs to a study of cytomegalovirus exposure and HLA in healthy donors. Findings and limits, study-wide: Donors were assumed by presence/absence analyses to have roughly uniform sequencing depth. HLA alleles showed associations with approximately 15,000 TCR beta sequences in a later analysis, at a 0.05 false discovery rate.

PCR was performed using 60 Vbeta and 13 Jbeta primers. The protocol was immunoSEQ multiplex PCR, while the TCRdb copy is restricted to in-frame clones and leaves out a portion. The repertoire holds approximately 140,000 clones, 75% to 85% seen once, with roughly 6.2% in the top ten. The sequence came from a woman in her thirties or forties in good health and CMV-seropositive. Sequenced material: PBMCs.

The DNA of the CDR3 is TGTGCCATCATGGGGAGGGACGGCGAGCAGTACTTC. Protein product: CAIMGRDGEQYF. This chain connects TRBV10-3 to TRBJ2-7; 7 nucleotides match TRBD2. Trimming at V came to 7 bases and at J to 6 bases, leaving 6 bases not matched to a gene. This CDR3 contains 12 residues. Germline lookup yields CDR1 ENHRY and CDR2 SYGVKD.